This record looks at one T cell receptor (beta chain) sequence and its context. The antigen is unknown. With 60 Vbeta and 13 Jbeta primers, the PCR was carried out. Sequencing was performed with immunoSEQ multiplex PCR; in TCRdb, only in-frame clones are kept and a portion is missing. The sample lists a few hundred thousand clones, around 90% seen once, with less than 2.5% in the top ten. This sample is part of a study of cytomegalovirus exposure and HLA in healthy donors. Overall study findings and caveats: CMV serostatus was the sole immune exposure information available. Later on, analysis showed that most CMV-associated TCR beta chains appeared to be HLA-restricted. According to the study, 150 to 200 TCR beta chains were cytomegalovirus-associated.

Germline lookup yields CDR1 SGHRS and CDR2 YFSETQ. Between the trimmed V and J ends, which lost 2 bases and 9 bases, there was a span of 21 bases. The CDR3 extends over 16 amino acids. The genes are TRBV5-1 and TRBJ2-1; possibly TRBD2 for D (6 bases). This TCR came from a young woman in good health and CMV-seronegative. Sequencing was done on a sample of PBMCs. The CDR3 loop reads CASSFTGVGGYGEQFF. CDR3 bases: TGCGCCAGCAGCTTTACAGGAGTTGGGGGGTACGGTGAGCAGTTCTTC. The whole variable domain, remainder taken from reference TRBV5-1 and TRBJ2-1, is KAGVTQTPRYLIKTRGQQVTLSCSPISGHRSVSWYQQTPGQGLQFLFEYFSETQRNKGNFPGRFSGRQFSNSRSEMNVSTLELGDSALYLCASSFTGVGGYGEQFFGPGTRLTVL.